A single sample is the source of the 5 T cell receptor beta chains below, sequenced in a study of cytomegalovirus exposure and HLA in healthy donors. The PCR had 60 Vbeta and 13 Jbeta primers. The table came from immunoSEQ multiplex PCR; TCRdb's copy has only in-frame clones and leaves some out. This sample has about 200,000 clones; around 73% occur once, and the top ten carry less than 4.5%. The sample was PBMCs. The origin of the receptors is a male donor in good health and CMV-seronegative.

The chain uses TRBV25-1 and TRBJ2-5; 7 bases line up with TRBD2. V shed 1 base, J shed 5 bases, and the junction held 1 base outside the gene matches. CDR3 size: 13 residues. CDR1 is MGHDK and CDR2 is SYGVNS in the germline V gene. The CDR3 region is CASSEWGGETQYF. DNA of the CDR3: TGTGCCAGCAGTGAATGGGGGGGGGAGACCCAGTACTTC. The whole variable domain, filled in from reference TRBV25-1 and TRBJ2-5, reads EADIYQTPRYLVIGTGKKITLECSQTMGHDKMYWYQQDPGMELHLIHYSYGVNSTEKGDLSSESTVSRIRTEHFPLTLESARPSHTSQYLCASSEWGGETQYFGPGTRLLVL.

The gene calls are TRBV9 and TRBJ1-1, with 8 bases lining up with TRBD1. The ends lost 2 bases at V and 1 base at J; junction bases unmatched: 4. Per the germline V gene, CDR1 is SGDLS and CDR2 is YYNGEE. CDR3 length: 15 residues. The CDR3 DNA sequence: TGTGCCAGCAGCGTCGTCGGACAGGGGAACACTGAAGCTTTCTTT. Protein product: CASSVVGQGNTEAFF.

The chain combines TRBV11-2 with TRBJ2-1, with D tentatively TRBD2 (5 bases). The CDR3 spans 13 residues. The V gene's germline CDR1 is SGHAT and CDR2 FQNNGV. V was clipped by 4 bases and J by 7 bases, with 11 bases between them. The CDR3: CASSSLLANEQFF. Here the CDR3 DNA reads TGTGCCAGCAGCTCGCTCTTAGCGAATGAGCAGTTCTTC.

This clone was recorded once. The chain links TRBV7-2 to TRBJ2-5, with D perhaps TRBD2 (6 bases). CDR1 and CDR2 (germline): SGHTA, FQGNSA. The CDR3 spans 16 residues. V was cut by 7 bases and J by 2 bases, with 20 bases left in between. In nucleotides, the CDR3 is TGTGCCAGCAACATCAACCTCCTGGCGGGGCAAGAGACCCAGTACTTC. This codes for CASNINLLAGQETQYF. Full variable domain (missing parts from reference TRBV7-2 and TRBJ2-5): GAGVSQSPSNKVTEKGKDVELRCDPISGHTALYWYRQSLGQGLEFLIYFQGNSAPDKSGLPSDRFSAERTGGSVSTLTIQRTQQEDSAVYLCASNINLLAGQETQYFGPGTRLLVL.

This chain joins TRBV5-5 and TRBJ1-2, with 12 bases matching TRBD1. The V gene's germline CDR1 is SGHKS and CDR2 YYEKEE (reference sequence). The CDR3 contains 16 residues. The V and J ends lost 2 bases and 5 bases, in that order; junction bases with no gene match: 7. The DNA for the CDR3 is TGTGCCAGCAGCTTTTCGGGGACAGGGGGCATATATGGCTACACCTTC. Protein product: CASSFSGTGGIYGYTF.